This T cell receptor beta chain is drawn from a study of Graves' ophthalmopathy and Graves' hyperthyroidism. Study summary: The stable label applied to hyperthyroidism with no ophthalmopathy within 18 months of follow-up.

TCR beta CDR3 regions were amplified from RNA transcripts. First-round RT-PCR with HTBI primers preceded a second-round multiplex PCR. TCRdb reanalysed the multiplex PCR reads using MiXCR and keeps one entry per CDR3 protein. The sample has 560,000 or so distinct CDR3 sequences, less than 40% seen once. V gave up 1 base and J gave up 3 bases, with 16 bases separating them. The V gene's germline CDR1 is DFQATT and CDR2 SNEGSKA (reference sequence). The CDR3 is 15 residues long. Study findings and constraints: Thyroid clonotypes that were expanded above 0.001 frequency mostly also appeared in blood.

Turning to this clonotype: Antigen: not known.

Ages of hyperthyroidism patients ran from 18 to 65, and their diagnoses were new, under 2 months' duration. The chain joins TRBV20-1 to TRBJ2-7, with D unresolved. Sequencing used peripheral blood or thyroid tissue (not recorded which). This receptor was identified in an adult man with Graves' hyperthyroidism. Here the CDR3 reads CSARGSSRQFYEQYF. In DNA form, the CDR3 reads TGCAGTGCTAGAGGTTCATCCCGACAATTCTACGAGCAGTACTTC.